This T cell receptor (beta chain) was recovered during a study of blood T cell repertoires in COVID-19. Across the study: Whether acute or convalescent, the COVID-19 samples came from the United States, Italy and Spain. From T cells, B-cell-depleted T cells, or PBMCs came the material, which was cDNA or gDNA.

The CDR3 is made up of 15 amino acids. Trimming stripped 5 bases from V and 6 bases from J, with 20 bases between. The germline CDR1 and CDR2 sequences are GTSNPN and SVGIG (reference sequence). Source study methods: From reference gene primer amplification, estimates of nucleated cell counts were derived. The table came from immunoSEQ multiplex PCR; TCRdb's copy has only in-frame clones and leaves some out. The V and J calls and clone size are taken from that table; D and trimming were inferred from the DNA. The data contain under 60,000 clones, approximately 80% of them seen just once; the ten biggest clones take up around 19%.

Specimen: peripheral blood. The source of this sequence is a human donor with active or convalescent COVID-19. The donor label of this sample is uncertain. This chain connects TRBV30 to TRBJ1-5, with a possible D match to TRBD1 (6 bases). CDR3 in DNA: TGTGCCTGGGGCCGGACAGTGGGGTACGTTCAGCCCCAGCATTTT. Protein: CAWGRTVGYVQPQHF.